This TCR beta chain was found in a study of human T cells and chemical hapten exposure. TCRdb reprocessed the RACE reads with MiXCR, giving one entry per CDR3 protein. Seen here are about 400,000 distinct CDR3 sequences, about 6% observed once, and the top ten hold about 5%. The sample's time point: patch test 2, 6 weeks after DPC sensitization. Sample treatment: therapeutic diphenylcyclopropenone sensitization with weekly scalp DPC. Whole blood, unfractionated, served as the material for total RNA extraction. Ten or more counts support this clonotype. The V end was cut by 5 bases, the J end by 3 bases, with 11 bases between. Per germline, CDR1 SGDLS and CDR2 YYNGEE. There are 13 residues in the CDR3.

This sequence was found in a woman between 18 and 29 years old with alopecia areata. Some clones in this sample may be carry-over from other donors' samples. This chain connects TRBV9 to TRBJ1-1; D ambiguous. Sequenced material: whole blood, taken in connection with sensitization to the hapten diphenylcyclopropenone (DPC). The CDR3 reads CASRADRDTEAFF. CDR3 DNA sequence: TGTGCCAGCAGAGCGGATAGGGACACTGAAGCTTTCTTT.